Presented here are 18 T cell receptor beta chains from one specimen sequenced in a study of prognosis after radiotherapy for stage I lung cancer. The genomic DNA TCR beta CDR3 region underwent two rounds of multiplex PCR. Used in first-round PCR were primers specific to each TRBV and TRBJ gene. TCRdb reanalysed the multiplex PCR reads using MiXCR and keeps one entry per CDR3 protein. The sample contains 12,000 or so distinct CDR3 sequences, about 59% of which appear only once. Material: PBMCs, obtained before or after stereotactic body radiation therapy (not recorded which). These receptors were collected from a donor over 45 with non-small cell lung cancer.

Note on this clonotype: One end of the junction fails to match germline, which may point to a read error. V and J are TRBV25-1 and TRBJ1-1; D is undetermined. The CDR3 runs 12 residues. The V gene's germline CDR1 is MGHDK and CDR2 SYGVNS. The CDR3 DNA follows: TGTGCCAACAGTGGTTGGACGGATGAAGCTTTCTTT. It yields the protein CANSGWTDEAFF. Together with reference TRBV25-1 and TRBJ1-1, the CDR3 gives the full variable domain: EADIYQTPRYLVIGTGKKITLECSQTMGHDKMYWYQQDPGMELHLIHYSYGVNSTEKGDLSSESTVSRIRTEHFPLTLESARPSHTSQYLCANSGWTDEAFFGQGTRLTVV.

This sequence joins TRBV5-1 and TRBJ2-1, with 9 bases lining up with TRBD2. The length of the CDR3 is 15 residues. V shed 3 bases and J 6 bases; nucleotides not matched to a gene: 7. The V gene's germline CDR1 is SGHRS and CDR2 YFSETQ. In nucleotides, the CDR3 is TGCGCCAGCAGCTACGGACTAGCGACTGTCAATGAGCAGTTCTTC. Protein product: CASSYGLATVNEQFF.

Concerning this clonotype itself: Being one base from a much bigger clone, this may be a read error. Without the conserved terminal phenylalanine or tryptophan, this CDR3 likely stems from a read error. The DNA is omitted, as the CDR3 cannot be located on it reliably, and the CDR3 follows TCRdb's listing. The chain uses TRBV20-1 and TRBJ1-1. The CDR3 is made up of 9 amino acids, end residues included. Germline-derived CDR1 and CDR2 are DFQATT and SNEGSKA (reference sequence). CDR3 amino acids: CSAYGQERT.

This clonotype is termed medium-sized. The V call is TRBV19, the J call TRBJ1-6; D unclear. With 11 bases removed from V and 7 bases from J, the gap between germline ends came to 12 bases. CDR1 and CDR2 (germline): LNHDA, SQIVND (reference sequence). This CDR3 is 12 amino acids long. Written as DNA, the CDR3 is TGTGCCTCAAAGGAGGGAAATTCACCCCTCCACTTT. This sequence encodes CASKEGNSPLHF.

The chain combines TRBV2 with TRBJ2-7, with a tentative D call TRBD1 (6 bases). Germline CDR1 and CDR2: SNHLY and FYNNEI. CDR3 length: 12 amino acids. With 7 bases removed from V and 7 bases from J, the gap between germline ends came to 14 bases. DNA for the CDR3: TGTGCCAGCAACCGACAGGAAGGGGAGCAGTACTTC. It is translated as CASNRQEGEQYF.

This clonotype has at least ten counts. The chain couples TRBV18 to TRBJ2-7; no clear D. Per germline, CDR1 KGHSH and CDR2 LQKENI. V was cut by 5 bases and J by 5 bases, with 13 bases left in between. The length of the CDR3 is 13 residues. CDR3 in DNA: TGTGCCAGCTCAATAAGGGTTTACGACGAGCAGTACTTC. Its translation: CASSIRVYDEQYF.

Ten or more counts support this clonotype. The chain couples TRBV7-9 to TRBJ2-3; D is possibly TRBD2 (6 bases). Trimming left V 5 bases short and J 3 bases short, with 15 bases between. Germline loops: CDR1 SEHNR, CDR2 FQNEAQ (reference sequence). This CDR3 is 15 amino acids long. In DNA form, the CDR3 reads TGTGCCAGCAGCCGCCGGGGGAGTGGGACAGATACGCAGTATTTT. Translated, it gives CASSRRGSGTDTQYF.

CDR3 amino acids: CASSYSSTAANTGELFF. The CDR3 DNA sequence: TGTGCCAGCAGTTACTCGAGTACTGCAGCGAACACCGGGGAGCTGTTTTTT. The J gene is TRBJ2-2, the V gene TRBV6-2 or TRBV6-3; no firm D call. The V and J ends lost 0 bases and 0 bases respectively, with 11 bases between them. CDR3 length equals 17 residues. Germline CDR1 reads MNHEY; CDR2 reads SVGEGT.

This chain uses TRBV2 with TRBJ2-7; a weak D match, TRBD2 (6 bases). CDR3 length: 12 residues. Trimming removed 7 bases from V and 6 bases from J, with 13 bases in between. CDR1 and CDR2 from the germline V gene are SNHLY and FYNNEI. The CDR3 reads CASKGVGGEQYF. The DNA of the CDR3 is TGTGCCAGCAAGGGAGTGGGGGGCGAGCAGTACTTC.

In its sample, this clonotype is medium-sized. CDR3 loop: CASSLIGGATGELFF. CDR3 nucleotide sequence: TGTGCCAGCAGCTTAATCGGTGGGGCCACCGGGGAGCTGTTTTTT. V and J are TRBV7-2 and TRBJ2-2; tentatively, D is TRBD1 (5 bases). Germline CDR1 and CDR2: SGHTA and FQGNSA. The germline V and J ends were trimmed by 2 bases and 4 bases, with 11 bases remaining between them. The CDR3 length is 15 residues.

This clonotype occurred a few times. The chain has TRBV7-9 and TRBJ1-2; D gene unclear. The germline CDR1 and CDR2 sequences are SEHNR and FQNEAQ (reference sequence). CDR3 length equals 13 residues. With 4 bases removed from V and 10 bases from J, the gap between germline ends came to 16 bases. CDR3 in DNA: TGTGCCAGCAGCTCCCCCCGGCAGGTGGACTACACCTTC. Translating it yields CASSSPRQVDYTF. Drawing the rest from reference TRBV7-9 and TRBJ1-2, the complete variable domain is DTGVSQNPRHKITKRGQNVTFRCDPISEHNRLYWYRQTLGQGPEFLTYFQNEAQLEKSRLLSDRFSAERPKGSFSTLEIQRTEQGDSAMYLCASSSPRQVDYTFGSGTRLTVV.

This clonotype is classed as medium-sized. The V and J genes are TRBV3-1 and TRBJ2-7; no definite D call. V shed 3 bases and J shed 4 bases, with 13 bases lying between them. The CDR3 runs to 14 residues. Germline values: CDR1 LGHDT, CDR2 YNNKEL (reference sequence). The chain's CDR3 is CASSQDNYGYEQYF. The CDR3 region has the DNA TGTGCCAGCAGCCAGGATAACTACGGATACGAGCAGTACTTC.

Notes on this clonotype: Just one base apart from a much larger clone, this may be a read error. This sequence joins TRBV2 and TRBJ1-1, with D possibly TRBD1 on 6 matching bases. The CDR3 spans 14 residues. CDR1 is SNHLY and CDR2 is FYNNEI in the germline V gene. CDR3: CASSTTGSTTVAFF. The CDR3 DNA reads TGTGCCAGCAGTACCACAGGGTCGACCACTGTAGCTTTCTTT.

Of note for this clonotype: A far larger clone is just one base off, so this is likely a read error. V is TRBV27 and J is TRBJ2-5; D gene ambiguous. The DNA matches TRBJ2-1 better at its end, which makes the J call doubtful. CDR1 and CDR2 from the germline V gene are MNHEY and SMNVEV (reference sequence). The CDR3 has 13 amino acids. The CDR3 nucleotides read TGTGCCAGCAGTTTATCTAAGGGCCGGGAGCAGTTCTTC. This sequence encodes CASSLSKGREQFF.

V gene TRBV6-6 combines with J gene TRBJ2-7; D is possibly TRBD1 (6 bases). From germline, CDR1 is MNHNY and CDR2 SVGAGI (reference sequence). Trimming stripped 0 bases from V and 1 base from J, with 10 bases between. This CDR3 is built from 15 residues. The CDR3 region is CASSYSTGPSYEQYF. The CDR3 nucleotides are TGTGCCAGCAGTTACTCGACAGGCCCGTCCTACGAGCAGTACTTC.

With regard to this clonotype: A much larger clone sits a single nucleotide away, making a read error possible. The chain joins TRBV2 to TRBJ2-1; D unresolved. This CDR3 comprises 11 residues. V lost 5 bases and J lost 8, with 7 bases in between. Germline CDR1 SNHLY, CDR2 FYNNEI. The CDR3 DNA reads TGTGCCAGCAGTCAGAGCTATGAGCAGTTCTTC. This translates into CASSQSYEQFF. Full variable domain (rest looked up from reference TRBV2 and TRBJ2-1): EPEVTQTPSHQVTQMGQEVILRCVPISNHLYFYWYRQILGQKVEFLVSFYNNEISEKSEIFDDQFSVERPDGSNFTLKIRSTKLEDSAMYFCASSQSYEQFFGPGTRLTVL.

This clonotype came up many times. The V and J genes are TRBV10-2 and TRBJ2-7; D may be TRBD1 (5 bases). Per germline, CDR1 WSHSY and CDR2 SAAADI. The CDR3 is 11 amino acids. Deletions cut 5 bases from V and 12 bases from J, with 14 bases between. The chain's CDR3 is CASSSQGSLYF. The CDR3 DNA is TGCGCCAGCAGTAGCCAGGGTTCGCTGTACTTC.

This clonotype was counted ten times or more. It may be a read error: a sequence one base away is much more abundant. J is TRBJ2-1 and V is TRBV14; 9 nucleotides match TRBD2. The germline V gene has CDR1 SGHDN and CDR2 FVKESK. The CDR3 contains 16 residues. The V gene end was trimmed by 3 bases and the J gene end by 8 bases; junction bases not matched to a gene: 11. The CDR3: CASSHPTSGNSDEQFF. DNA of the CDR3: TGTGCCAGCAGCCACCCGACTAGCGGAAACTCGGATGAGCAGTTCTTC.